This T cell receptor beta chain appears in the sequencing data of a study of blood T cell repertoires in COVID-19. Authors' processing steps: Reference gene primer amplification gave estimated nucleated cell counts. Method: immunoSEQ multiplex PCR; TCRdb's copy keeps in-frame clones and lacks some. V and J calls and clone size are as listed in that table; D and trimming were resolved from the DNA. Of 230,000 or so clones listed, 80% to 85% are singletons. The CDR3 extends over 14 amino acids. V was trimmed by 6 bases and J by 3 bases, leaving 13 bases between them. From germline, CDR1 is MNHEY and CDR2 SVGEGT.

The chain is built from TRBV6-2 or TRBV6-3 and TRBJ2-3, with D possibly matching TRBD1 (5 bases). This TCR came from a middle-aged man with active or convalescent COVID-19. The specimen was peripheral blood. The CDR3 here is CASSADTRTDTQYF. In DNA form, the CDR3 reads TGTGCCAGCAGCGCGGACACCAGGACAGATACGCAGTATTTT.